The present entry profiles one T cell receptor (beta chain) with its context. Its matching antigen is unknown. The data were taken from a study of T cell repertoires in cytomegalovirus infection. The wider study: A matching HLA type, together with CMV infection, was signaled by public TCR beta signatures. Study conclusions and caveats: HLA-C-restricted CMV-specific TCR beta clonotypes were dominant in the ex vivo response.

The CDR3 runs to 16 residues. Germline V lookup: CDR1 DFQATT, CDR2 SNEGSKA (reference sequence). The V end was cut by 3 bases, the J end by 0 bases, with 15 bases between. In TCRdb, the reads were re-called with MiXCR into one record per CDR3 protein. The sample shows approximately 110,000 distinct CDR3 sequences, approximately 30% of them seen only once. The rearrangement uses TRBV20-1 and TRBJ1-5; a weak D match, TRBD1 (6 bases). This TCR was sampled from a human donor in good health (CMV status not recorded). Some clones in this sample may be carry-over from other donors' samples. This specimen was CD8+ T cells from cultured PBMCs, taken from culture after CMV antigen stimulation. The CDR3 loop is CSARRGGGYSNQPQHF. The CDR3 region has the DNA TGCAGTGCTAGGAGGGGGGGCGGTTATAGCAATCAGCCCCAGCATTTT.